This T cell receptor (beta chain) appears in the sequencing data of a study of blood T cell repertoires in COVID-19. Study context: The analysed material was cDNA or gDNA that came from T cells, B-cell-depleted T cells, or PBMCs.

In the original workflow: For nucleated cells, counts were estimated from reference gene primer amplification. The assay was immunoSEQ multiplex PCR, and TCRdb's table has in-frame clones only and misses some. For V, J and clone size, that table is used; D and trimming come from the DNA. Seen here are 200,000 to 300,000 clones, about 89% observed once, and the top ten hold roughly 3.7%. Cohorts were assigned according to the clinical history that participants reported. The V end lost 3 bases, the J end lost 3 bases, and 6 bases lay between the germline ends. CDR1 is SGDLS, CDR2 YYNGEE, per germline. The CDR3 is 12 residues long.

The receptor was isolated from a woman in her 30s who had recovered from COVID-19. The chain is built from TRBV9 and TRBJ1-2, with no clear D. The sample consisted of PBMCs or T cells enriched from blood (not recorded which). CDR3 bases: TGTGCCAGCAGCGGGGAGCACTATGGCTACACCTTC. Its protein product is CASSGEHYGYTF.